This TCR beta chain was captured by sequencing in a study of shared clonotypes between healthy human individuals. Remarks on this clone: Its cognate antigen is unknown.

The germline V gene encodes CDR1 SQVTM and CDR2 ANQGSEA. V was clipped by 8 bases and J by 0 bases, with 20 bases between them. This CDR3 has 16 residues. General study results and limits: Shared clonotypes across all four donors exceeded non-shared ones in generation probability.

TCRdb keeps only in-frame clones here, not all; method: immunoSEQ multiplex PCR. The sample has 1,400,000 or so clones; 97% to 99% are singletons. The sample taken for sequencing was naive CD4+ T cells sorted from blood. Documented subset: CD45RA+ positively selected. The chain links TRBV29-1 to TRBJ2-1; D is unclear. The sequence was collected from a man younger than 40 in good health. The CDR3 protein is CSKTLAPASSYNEQFF. The CDR3 DNA reads as TGCAGCAAAACCTTGGCGCCAGCGAGCTCCTACAATGAGCAGTTCTTC.